The 10 T cell receptor beta chains presented below share a single source sample, sequenced in a study of T cells in Graves' hyperthyroidism and ophthalmopathy. What was amplified from RNA transcripts were TCR beta CDR3 regions. HTBI primers drove first-round RT-PCR of the TCR CDR3. MiXCR, applied by TCRdb to the multiplex PCR reads, yields one record per CDR3 protein. The sample lists 600,000 to 900,000 distinct CDR3 sequences; 16% were seen once. Material: blood. These receptors all stem from a man between 18 and 35 years old with Graves' hyperthyroidism.

The rearrangement uses TRBV28 and TRBJ2-2; D is possibly TRBD1 or TRBD2 (6 bases each). CDR1 is MDHEN, CDR2 SYDVKM, per germline. V was shortened by 7 bases and J by 7 bases, with 16 bases between the two germline ends. The CDR3 extends over 14 amino acids. As DNA, the CDR3 is TGTGCCAGCATCCTGTCGGGGGCTAACGGGGAGCTGTTTTTT. Translated, it gives CASILSGANGELFF.

This clonotype was seen more than once but under ten times. The rearrangement joins TRBV12-3 or TRBV12-4 to TRBJ2-2; 9 nucleotides agree with TRBD1. Unmatched junction bases numbered 2, after V lost 8 bases and J lost 1 base. The CDR3 loop spans 14 amino acids. The CDR3 bases are TGTGCCAGCCCGGACAGGGGGAACACCGGGGAGCTGTTTTTT. This encodes CASPDRGNTGELFF.

V is TRBV7-2 and J is TRBJ2-1; possibly TRBD1 for D (6 bases). The germline gives CDR1 SGHTA, CDR2 FQGNSA. The CDR3 has 16 amino acids. Trimming pared 3 bases from V and 8 bases from J, leaving 20 bases between. Here the CDR3 reads CASSLPDRLRADEQFF. The CDR3 DNA reads as TGTGCCAGCAGCTTGCCCGACAGGCTTCGGGCGGATGAGCAGTTCTTC.

This chain uses TRBV6-1 with TRBJ2-2; 8 nucleotides agree with TRBD2. The CDR3 contains 15 residues. The J segment lost 5 bases and the V segment lost 6 bases, leaving 8 bases of the junction unmatched. Per the germline V gene, CDR1 is MNHNS and CDR2 is SASEGT. CDR3 amino acids: CASSHYAGGTGELFF. CDR3 DNA sequence: TGTGCCAGCAGCCATTATGCGGGAGGTACCGGGGAGCTGTTTTTT.

This clonotype was counted at least ten times. The chain carries TRBV28 and TRBJ2-5, with 8 bases aligning to TRBD2. After removal of 4 bases from V and 4 bases from J, the junction contained 8 bases not matched to a gene. Germline-derived CDR1 and CDR2 are MDHEN and SYDVKM. CDR3 length: 15 residues. CDR3 coding DNA: TGTGCCAGCAGTTGGATGGGTAGCGGGATAGAGACCCAGTACTTC. Its protein is CASSWMGSGIETQYF.

This clonotype was recorded a few times. This rearrangement joins TRBV10-3 to TRBJ1-1, with TRBD1 matching over 8 bases. The ends lost 1 base at V and 5 bases at J; junction bases unmatched: 6. CDR3 length: 15 amino acids. Germline CDR1 ENHRY, CDR2 SYGVKD. The CDR3 spells CAISEYGQGGTEAFF. The CDR3 DNA follows: TGTGCCATCAGTGAGTATGGACAGGGAGGAACTGAAGCTTTCTTT.

This rearrangement joins TRBV2 to TRBJ1-5; a weak D match, TRBD1 (5 bases). The CDR3 spans 14 residues. Germline V gene data show CDR1 as SNHLY and CDR2 as FYNNEI. V was cut by 5 bases and J by 7 bases, with 15 bases left in between. CDR3 amino acids: CASSYQGAGQPQHF. CDR3 sequence (DNA): TGTGCCAGCAGTTACCAGGGAGCGGGGCAGCCCCAGCATTTT.

Of note for this clonotype: A much larger clone sits a single nucleotide away, making a read error possible. V usage is TRBV28 and J usage is TRBJ2-7, with D perhaps TRBD1 or TRBD2 (5 bases each). TRBJ2-1 explains the end of the DNA better; the J call may be wrong. The CDR3 contains 12 residues. Germline lookup yields CDR1 MDHEN and CDR2 SYDVKM. In DNA, the CDR3 is TGTGCCCTGGGGGATTCATCCTACGAGCAGTTCTTC. This codes for CALGDSSYEQFF.

This clonotype occurred many times. The chain couples TRBV12-3 or TRBV12-4 to TRBJ2-1; the match to TRBD2 covers 8 bases. This CDR3 is 16 amino acids long. The trim removed 2 bases at V and 2 bases at J, leaving 5 bases unmatched. The CDR3 bases are TGTGCCAGCAGTTTATTCGGCGGGAGGACCTACAATGAGCAGTTCTTC. Translating it yields CASSLFGGRTYNEQFF.

This clonotype has at least ten counts. Here the CDR3 DNA reads TGTGCCAGCAGTGAATCGGGTTGGGAGCAGTACTTC. This translates into CASSESGWEQYF. The chain joins TRBV2 to TRBJ2-7; D call uncertain. Per germline, CDR1 SNHLY and CDR2 FYNNEI. CDR3 length: 12 amino acids. V was pared by 2 bases and J by 7 bases, with 9 bases between.